Sequencing of this T cell receptor beta chain was carried out in a study of blood T cell repertoires in COVID-19. Only in-frame clones appear in the TCRdb table, and some are missing; sequencing was by immunoSEQ multiplex PCR. The profile shows about 250,000 clones, around 90% of them singletons. The CDR3 is 14 residues long. V was shortened by 6 bases and J by 3 bases, with 12 bases between the two germline ends. CDR1 and CDR2 from the germline V gene are MNHNY and SVGAGI (reference sequence). This clone was seen just once. The rearrangement links TRBV6-6 to TRBJ1-3, with D uncertain. Sequences were obtained from PBMCs or T cells enriched from blood (not recorded which). The TCR originated in a woman aged 45-65 years who had recovered from COVID-19. CDR3 DNA sequence: TGTGCCAGCAGAACCCGGGAGAGTGGAAACACCATATATTTT. This codes for CASRTRESGNTIYF.